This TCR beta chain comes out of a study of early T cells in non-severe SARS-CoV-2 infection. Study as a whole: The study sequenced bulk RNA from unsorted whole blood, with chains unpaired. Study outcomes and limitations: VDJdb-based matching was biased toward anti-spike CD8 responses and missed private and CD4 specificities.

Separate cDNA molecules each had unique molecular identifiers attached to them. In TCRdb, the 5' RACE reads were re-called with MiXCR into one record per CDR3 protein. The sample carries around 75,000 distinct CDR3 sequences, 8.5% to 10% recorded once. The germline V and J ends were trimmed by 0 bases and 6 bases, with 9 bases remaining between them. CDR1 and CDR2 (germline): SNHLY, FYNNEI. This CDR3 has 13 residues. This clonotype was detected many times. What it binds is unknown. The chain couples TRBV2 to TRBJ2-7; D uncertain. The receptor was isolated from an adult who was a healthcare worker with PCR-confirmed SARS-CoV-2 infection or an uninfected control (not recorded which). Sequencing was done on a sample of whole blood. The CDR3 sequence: CASSEALTSEQYF. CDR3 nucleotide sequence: TGTGCCAGCAGTGAAGCGCTTACTTCCGAGCAGTACTTC.